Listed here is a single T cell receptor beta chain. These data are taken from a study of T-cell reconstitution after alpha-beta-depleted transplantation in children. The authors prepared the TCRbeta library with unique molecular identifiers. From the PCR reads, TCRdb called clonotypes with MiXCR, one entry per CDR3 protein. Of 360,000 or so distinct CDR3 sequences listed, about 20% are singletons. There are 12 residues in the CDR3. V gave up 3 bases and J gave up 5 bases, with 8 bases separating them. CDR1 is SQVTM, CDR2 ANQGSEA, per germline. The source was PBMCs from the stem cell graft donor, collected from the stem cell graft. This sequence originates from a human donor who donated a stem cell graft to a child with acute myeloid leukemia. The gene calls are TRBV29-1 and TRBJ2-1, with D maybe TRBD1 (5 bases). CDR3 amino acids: CSVDPRDNEQFF. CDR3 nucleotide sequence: TGCAGCGTTGATCCCAGGGACAATGAGCAGTTCTTC.